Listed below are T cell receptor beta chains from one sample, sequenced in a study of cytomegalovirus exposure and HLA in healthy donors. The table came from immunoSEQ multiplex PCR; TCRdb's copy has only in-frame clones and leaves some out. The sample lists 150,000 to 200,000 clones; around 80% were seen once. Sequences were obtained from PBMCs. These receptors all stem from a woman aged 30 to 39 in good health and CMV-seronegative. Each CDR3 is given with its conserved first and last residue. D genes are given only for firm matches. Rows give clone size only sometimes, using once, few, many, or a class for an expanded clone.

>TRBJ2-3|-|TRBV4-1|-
CASSQESISAGVDTQYF
TGCGCCAGCAGCCAAGAAAGTATTAGTGCAGGGGTAGATACGCAGTATTTT
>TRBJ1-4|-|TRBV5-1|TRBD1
CASSVGQGNEKLFF
TGCGCCAGCAGCGTCGGACAGGGGAATGAAAAACTGTTTTTT
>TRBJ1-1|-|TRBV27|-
CASSFVGGNTEAFF
TGTGCCAGCAGTTTTGTAGGGGGGAACACTGAAGCTTTCTTT
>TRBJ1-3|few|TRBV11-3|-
CASSLGGTSSGNTIYF
TGTGCCAGCAGCTTAGGCGGTACCAGCTCTGGAAACACCATATATTTT
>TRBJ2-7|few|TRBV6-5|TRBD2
CASSTGTSGQEQYF
TGTGCCAGCAGTACGGGGACTAGCGGTCAGGAGCAGTACTTC
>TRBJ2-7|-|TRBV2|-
CASSEGPGFDEQYF
TGTGCCAGCAGTGAGGGTCCGGGATTCGACGAGCAGTACTTC
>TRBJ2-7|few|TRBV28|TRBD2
CASSRTSGGDYEQYF
TGTGCCAGCAGTCGGACTAGCGGGGGGGACTACGAGCAGTACTTC
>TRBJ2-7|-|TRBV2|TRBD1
CASSATGDEQYF
TGTGCCAGCAGTGCGACAGGGGACGAGCAGTACTTC
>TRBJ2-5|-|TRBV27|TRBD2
CASSPGLAGGSTQYF
TGTGCCAGCAGTCCCGGACTAGCGGGGGGCTCGACCCAGTACTTC
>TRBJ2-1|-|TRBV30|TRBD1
CAFSLVGQGGNEQFF
TGTGCCTTTTCGCTGGTGGGACAGGGGGGCAATGAGCAGTTCTTC
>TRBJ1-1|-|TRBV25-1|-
CASSESRLMNTEAFF
TGTGCCAGCAGTGAATCTCGGTTAATGAACACTGAAGCTTTCTTT
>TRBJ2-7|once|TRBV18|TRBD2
CASSPPGLAGVYEQYF
TGTGCCAGCTCACCACCGGGACTAGCGGGAGTCTACGAGCAGTACTTC
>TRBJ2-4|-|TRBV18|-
CASSPRDRAKNIQYF
TGTGCCAGCTCACCGAGAGACAGAGCCAAAAACATTCAGTACTTC
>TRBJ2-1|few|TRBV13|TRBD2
CASSSSSGVYNEQFF
TGTGCCAGCAGCTCTTCTAGCGGGGTCTACAATGAGCAGTTCTTC
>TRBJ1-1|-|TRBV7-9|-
CASNGGSEAFF
TGTGCCAGTAATGGGGGCTCTGAAGCTTTCTTT
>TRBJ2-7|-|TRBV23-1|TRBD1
CASSRTSGQGIYEQYF
TGCGCCAGCAGTCGGACCTCGGGACAGGGGATCTACGAGCAGTACTTC
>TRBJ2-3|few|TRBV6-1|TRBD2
CASSEASGGARDTQYF
TGTGCCAGCAGTGAAGCCAGCGGGGGAGCCCGGGATACGCAGTATTTT
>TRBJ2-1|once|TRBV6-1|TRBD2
CASGYGGAADTQFF
TGTGCCAGCGGGTACGGGGGGGCAGCAGACACGCAGTTCTTC
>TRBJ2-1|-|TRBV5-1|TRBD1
CASGVGDRRYNEQFF
TGCGCCAGCGGGGTCGGGGACAGACGTTACAATGAGCAGTTCTTC
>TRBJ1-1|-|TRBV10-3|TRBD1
CAISESGGNTEAFF
TGTGCCATCAGTGAGTCAGGGGGCAACACTGAAGCTTTCTTT